The rows below give T cell receptor beta chains drawn from one sample of a study of beta chain features in type 1 diabetes. Sequencing was performed with immunoSEQ multiplex PCR; in TCRdb, only in-frame clones are kept and a portion is missing. The sample has hundreds of thousands of clones, roughly 15% seen once. Sequenced input: naive CD4+ T cells from blood. The receptors come from a man aged 18 to 29 in good health. The CDR3 runs from the conserved cysteine through the conserved F or W. A D gene is named only where the DNA matches it firmly. Size values are once, few and many counts, or a class for expanded clones, and some rows have none.

>TRBJ2-7|NA|TRBV4-1|few|13
CAGSHVGRGEQYF
TGCGCCGGCAGCCATGTGGGCCGTGGCGAGCAGTACTTC
>TRBJ2-2|TRBD1|TRBV10-3|NA|14
CAITGTANTGELFF
TGTGCCATCACAGGGACAGCGAACACCGGGGAGCTGTTTTTT
>TRBJ2-7|TRBD2|TRBV7-2|NA|15
CASSSSGTRGYEQYF
TGTGCCAGCAGCTCATCCGGGACTAGAGGCTACGAGCAGTACTTC
>TRBJ2-1|TRBD2|TRBV5-4|few|16
CASSFGGGSSYNEQFF
TGTGCCAGCAGCTTTGGGGGAGGGAGCTCCTACAATGAGCAGTTCTTC
>TRBJ2-1|TRBD1|TRBV29-1|few|12
CSAGQGGNEQFF
TGCAGCGCGGGACAGGGAGGGAATGAGCAGTTCTTC
>TRBJ1-2|TRBD1|TRBV14|NA|15
CASSQPGQGPYGYTF
TGTGCCAGCAGCCAACCGGGACAGGGACCCTATGGCTACACCTTC
>TRBJ2-5|NA|TRBV21-1|many|16
CASSKEGQGRQETQYF
TGTGCCAGCAGCAAAGAGGGACAGGGGAGGCAAGAGACCCAGTACTTC
>TRBJ2-7|TRBD2|TRBV19|few|15
CASSIGTSGSYEQYF
TGTGCCAGTAGTATAGGGACTAGCGGGAGCTACGAGCAGTACTTC
>TRBJ2-5|TRBD2|TRBV30|NA|15
CAWSPPSGEQETQYF
TGTGCCTGGAGCCCCCCTAGCGGGGAGCAAGAGACCCAGTACTTC
>TRBJ2-7|TRBD1|TRBV18|few|14
CASSSDRVAYEQYF
TGTGCCAGCTCCTCGGACAGGGTCGCCTACGAGCAGTACTTC
>TRBJ2-3|NA|TRBV5-1|NA|16
CASSLGTTSSTDTQYF
TGCGCCAGCAGCTTGGGGACTACTAGTAGCACAGATACGCAGTATTTT
>TRBJ2-1|NA|TRBV7-9|few|10
CASSPNEQFF
TGTGCCAGCAGCCCTAATGAGCAGTTCTTC
>TRBJ2-4|TRBD1|TRBV28|many|13
CASSVGQGNIQYF
TGTGCCAGCAGTGTGGGACAGGGGAACATTCAGTACTTC